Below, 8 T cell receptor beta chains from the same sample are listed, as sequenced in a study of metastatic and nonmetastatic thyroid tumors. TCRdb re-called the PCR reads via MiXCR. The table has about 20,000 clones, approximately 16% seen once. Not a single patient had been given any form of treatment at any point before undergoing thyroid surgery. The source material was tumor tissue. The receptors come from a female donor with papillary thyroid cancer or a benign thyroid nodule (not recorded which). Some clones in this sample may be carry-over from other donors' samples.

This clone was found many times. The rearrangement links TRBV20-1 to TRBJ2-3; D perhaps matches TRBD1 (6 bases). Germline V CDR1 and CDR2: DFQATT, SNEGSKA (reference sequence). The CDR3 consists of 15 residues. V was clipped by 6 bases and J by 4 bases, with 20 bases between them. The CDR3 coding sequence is TGCAGTGCCAGGTCGGGCCAGGGGTGGGCAGATACGCAGTATTTT. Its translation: CSARSGQGWADTQYF.

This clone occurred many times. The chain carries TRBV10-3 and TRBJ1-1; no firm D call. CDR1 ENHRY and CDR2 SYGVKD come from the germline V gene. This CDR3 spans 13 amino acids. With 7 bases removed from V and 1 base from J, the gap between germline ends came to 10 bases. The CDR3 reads CAIKEGSNTEAFF. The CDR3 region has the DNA TGTGCCATCAAGGAGGGCTCGAACACTGAAGCTTTCTTT.

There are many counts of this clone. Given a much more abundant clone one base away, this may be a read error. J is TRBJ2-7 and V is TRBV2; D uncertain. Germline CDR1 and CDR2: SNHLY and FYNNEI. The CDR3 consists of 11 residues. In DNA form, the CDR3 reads TGTGCCAGCAGCATAGAATACGTGCAGTACTTC. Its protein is CASSIEYVQYF.

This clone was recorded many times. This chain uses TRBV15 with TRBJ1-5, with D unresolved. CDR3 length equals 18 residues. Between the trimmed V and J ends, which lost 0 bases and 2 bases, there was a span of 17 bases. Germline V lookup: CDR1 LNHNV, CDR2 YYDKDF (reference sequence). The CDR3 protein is CATSREGRGIGGNQPQHF. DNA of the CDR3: TGTGCCACCAGCAGAGAGGGGAGAGGGATTGGGGGCAATCAGCCCCAGCATTTT.

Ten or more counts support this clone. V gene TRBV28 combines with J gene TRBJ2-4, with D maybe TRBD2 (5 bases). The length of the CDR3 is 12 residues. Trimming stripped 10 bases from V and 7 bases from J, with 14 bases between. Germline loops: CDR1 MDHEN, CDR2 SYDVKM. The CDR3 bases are TGTGCCACCCGTGGGAGACTGAACATTCAGTACTTC. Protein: CATRGRLNIQYF.

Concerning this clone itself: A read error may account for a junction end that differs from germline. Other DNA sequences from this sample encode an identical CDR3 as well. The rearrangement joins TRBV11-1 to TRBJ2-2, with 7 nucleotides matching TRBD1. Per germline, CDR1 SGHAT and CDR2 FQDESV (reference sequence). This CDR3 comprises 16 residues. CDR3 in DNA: TGTGCCAGCAGCCGACAGGGTCGTTCGAACACTGGGGAGCTGTTTTTT. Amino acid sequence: CASSRQGRSNTGELFF.

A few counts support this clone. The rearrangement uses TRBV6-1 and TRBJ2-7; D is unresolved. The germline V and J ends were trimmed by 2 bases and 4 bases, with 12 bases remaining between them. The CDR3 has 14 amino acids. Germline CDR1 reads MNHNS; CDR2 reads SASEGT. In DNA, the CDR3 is TGTGCCAGCAGTGAACTTAATTCCATATACGAGCAGTACTTC. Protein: CASSELNSIYEQYF.

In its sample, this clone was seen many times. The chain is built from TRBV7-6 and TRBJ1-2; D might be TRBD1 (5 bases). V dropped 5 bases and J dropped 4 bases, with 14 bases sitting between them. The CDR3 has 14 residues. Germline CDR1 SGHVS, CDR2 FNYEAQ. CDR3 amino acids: CASSPVVGAYGYTF. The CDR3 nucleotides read TGTGCCAGCAGCCCTGTAGTCGGGGCCTATGGCTACACCTTC. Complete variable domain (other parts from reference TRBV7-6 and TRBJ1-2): GAGVSQSPRYKVTKRGQDVALRCDPISGHVSLYWYRQALGQGPEFLTYFNYEAQQDKSGLPNDRFSAERPEGSISTLTIQRTEQRDSAMYRCASSPVVGAYGYTFGSGTRLTVV.